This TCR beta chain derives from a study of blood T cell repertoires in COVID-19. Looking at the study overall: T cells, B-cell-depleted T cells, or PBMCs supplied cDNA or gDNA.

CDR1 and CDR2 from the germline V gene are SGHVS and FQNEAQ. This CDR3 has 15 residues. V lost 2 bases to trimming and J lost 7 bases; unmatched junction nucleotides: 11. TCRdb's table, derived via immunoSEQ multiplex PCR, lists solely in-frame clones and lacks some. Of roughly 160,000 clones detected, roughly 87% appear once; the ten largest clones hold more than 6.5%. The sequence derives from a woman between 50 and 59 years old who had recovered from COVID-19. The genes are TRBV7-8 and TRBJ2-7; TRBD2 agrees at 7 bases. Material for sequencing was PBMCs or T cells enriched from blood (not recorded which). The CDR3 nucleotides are TGTGCCAGCAGCTTACAGGTGGGAGGGCCGTTTGAGCAGTACTTC. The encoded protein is CASSLQVGGPFEQYF.